These T cell receptor beta chains were read from a single sample in a study of cytomegalovirus exposure and HLA in healthy donors. Here immunoSEQ multiplex PCR was the method, and the copy in TCRdb shows in-frame clones only, minus some. The repertoire consists of around 130,000 clones, with over 70% occurring once and the leading ten covering around 2.1%. The sample consisted of PBMCs. Receptor source: a woman between 40 and 55 years old in good health and CMV-seropositive. Both conserved end residues are part of each CDR3. D genes are given only for firm matches. Expanded clones get a size class; other rows say once, few or many, or leave the size out.

TRBV27	-	-	TRBJ1-1	CASSLRPGYTEAFF	TGTGCCAGCAGTTTAAGGCCGGGGTACACTGAAGCTTTCTTT
TRBV4-3	-	-	TRBJ2-2	CASSQDFTERGELFF	TGCGCCAGCAGCCAAGATTTCACAGAACGTGGGGAGCTGTTTTTT
TRBV10-3	-	TRBD1	TRBJ1-2	CAISGKTGVLYGYTF	TGTGCCATCAGTGGGAAGACAGGGGTTCTATATGGCTACACCTTC
TRBV9	-	-	TRBJ2-1	CASSAEILAVEQFF	TGTGCCAGCAGCGCCGAGATACTAGCAGTTGAGCAGTTCTTC
TRBV6-1	-	-	TRBJ2-3	CASSGLFSGRGPDTQYF	TGTGCCAGCAGTGGCCTTTTCAGTGGGCGGGGGCCAGATACGCAGTATTTT
TRBV29-1	-	-	TRBJ1-1	CSVGDGSRRTEAFF	TGCAGCGTTGGTGACGGTTCGAGGCGTACCGAAGCTTTCTTT
TRBV10-3	-	TRBD2	TRBJ2-3	CALGGDTDTQYF	TGTGCCTTGGGGGGGGACACAGATACGCAGTATTTT
TRBV15	-	TRBD2	TRBJ2-3	CATSREPSGGRDTQYF	TGTGCCACCAGCAGAGAGCCTAGCGGGGGCCGGGATACGCAGTATTTT
TRBV18	-	TRBD1	TRBJ2-7	CASSRQGGYEQYF	TGTGCCAGCTCAAGACAGGGGGGATACGAGCAGTACTTC
TRBV2	-	TRBD2	TRBJ2-1	CAIRTGTSANEQFF	TGTGCCATCCGAACCGGGACTAGCGCCAATGAGCAGTTCTTC
TRBV6-1	-	-	TRBJ1-1	CASSGTVRAFF	TGTGCCAGCAGTGGGACAGTTAGGGCTTTCTTT
TRBV5-6	-	TRBD1	TRBJ1-1	CASSWTGGRTEAFF	TGTGCCAGCAGCTGGACAGGGGGCAGGACTGAAGCTTTCTTT
TRBV11-2	few	-	TRBJ2-4	CASSRMGGLQYF	TGTGCCAGCAGCCGCATGGGGGGGCTTCAGTACTTC
TRBV4-3	-	TRBD1	TRBJ2-7	CASSHGTGGDEQYF	TGCGCCAGCAGCCACGGGACAGGGGGCGACGAGCAGTACTTC
TRBV27	-	TRBD1	TRBJ1-4	CASSSDRGYEKLFF	TGTGCCAGCAGTTCCGACAGGGGCTATGAAAAACTGTTTTTT
TRBV28	-	TRBD2	TRBJ2-1	CASSWDSGDNEQFF	TGTGCCAGCAGCTGGGATAGCGGGGACAATGAGCAGTTCTTC
TRBV18	-	TRBD1	TRBJ2-7	CASSGGTGGNEQYF	TGTGCCAGCTCTGGGGGGACAGGGGGCAACGAGCAGTACTTC
TRBV4-3	-	TRBD2	TRBJ2-1	CASSQDLAASSYNEQFF	TGCGCCAGCAGCCAGGATCTAGCGGCGAGCTCCTACAATGAGCAGTTCTTC
TRBV28	few	-	TRBJ2-7	CASSLLGARVYEQYF	TGCGCCAGCAGTTTGTTAGGGGCCCGCGTCTACGAGCAGTACTTC
TRBV28	-	-	TRBJ2-7	CASSSPQGTLCEQYF	TGTGCCAGCAGTTCACCACAGGGTACGCTTTGCGAGCAGTACTTC
TRBV5-1	-	TRBD2	TRBJ2-3	CASSGTSGGIDTQYF	TGCGCCAGCAGCGGCACCAGCGGGGGAATAGATACGCAGTATTTT
TRBV18	-	-	TRBJ1-3	CASSPPGVVGNTIYF	TGTGCCAGCTCACCACCAGGGGTCGTCGGAAACACCATATATTTT
TRBV28	-	-	TRBJ2-4	CASSLTNIQYF	TGTGCCAGCAGCCTAACGAACATTCAGTACTTC
TRBV7-9	-	-	TRBJ2-7	CASSLDGEGDEQYF	TGTGCCAGCAGCTTAGATGGTGAGGGGGACGAGCAGTACTTC
TRBV5-8	-	-	TRBJ2-6	CASSGNPLSGANVLTF	TGTGCCAGCAGCGGCAACCCCCTCTCTGGGGCCAACGTCCTGACTTTC
TRBV4-2	-	TRBD2	TRBJ2-1	CASSQDSASGSGNEQFF	TGTGCCAGCAGCCAAGATTCGGCTAGCGGGAGTGGGAATGAGCAGTTCTTC